This entry lists 17 T cell receptor beta chains sequenced from one sample in a study of PD-L1 blockade in urothelial cancer listed by TCRdb under 2017. Library generation was performed with the immunoSEQ multiplex PCR assay. In TCRdb, the immuneACCESS table is reduced to in-frame sequences with V and J assigned. These tables do not hold every clone; where another copy was compared, an unresolved V gene accounts for under half, and the others remain unexplained. The sample has some 40,000 clones on record, more than 80% of them singletons. 6% to 9.5% of the sample goes to the ten largest clones. This specimen's time point label, per the study, means: peripheral blood 6 weeks after treatment start. The sample was PBMCs, taken around atezolizumab (anti-PD-L1) treatment. Receptors originate from a man between 65 and 85 years old with urothelial cancer.

The V call is TRBV19, the J call TRBJ1-1; D is perhaps TRBD1 (5 bases). Trimming stripped 4 bases from V and 2 bases from J, with 8 bases between. This CDR3 has 13 residues. The V gene's germline CDR1 is LNHDA and CDR2 SQIVND (reference sequence). CDR3 sequence (DNA): TGTGCCAGTAGTACAGGGATCAACACTGAAGCTTTCTTT. Protein sequence: CASSTGINTEAFF.

The chain joins TRBV15 to TRBJ2-5; 12 bases are shared with TRBD2. Trimming took 2 bases from V and 2 from J; bases not matched to a gene: 6. The CDR3 sequence is 17 residues long. Germline loops: CDR1 LNHNV, CDR2 YYDKDF (reference sequence). CDR3 nucleotides: TGTGCCACCAGCAGATTAGGACTAGCGGGGCAACAAGAGACCCAGTACTTC. It specifies CATSRLGLAGQQETQYF. The full variable domain, completed using reference TRBV15 and TRBJ2-5, is DAMVIQNPRYQVTQFGKPVTLSCSQTLNHNVMYWYQQKSSQAPKLLFHYYDKDFNNEADTPDNFQSRRPNTSFCFLDIRSPGLGDTAMYLCATSRLGLAGQQETQYFGPGTRLLVL.

This clone was seen only once. The genes are TRBV9 and TRBJ2-2, with a tentative D call TRBD1 (6 bases). V was pared by 4 bases and J by 7 bases, with 17 bases between. Germline-derived CDR1 and CDR2 are SGDLS and YYNGEE. The CDR3 consists of 15 residues. The CDR3 sequence: CASSQPGQWSGELFF. The CDR3 DNA reads as TGTGCCAGCAGCCAACCCGGACAGTGGAGCGGGGAGCTGTTTTTT.

The chain carries TRBV6-1 and TRBJ2-7, with a possible D match to TRBD1 (6 bases). The CDR3 spans 15 residues. Germline CDR1 and CDR2: MNHNS and SASEGT. V lost 0 bases to trimming and J lost 2 bases, with 11 bases between them. Here the CDR3 DNA reads TGTGCCAGCAGTGAAGCAGGGACAATTACCTACGAGCAGTACTTC. It specifies CASSEAGTITYEQYF.

The chain carries TRBV7-9 and TRBJ2-3; TRBD2 agrees at 10 bases. The junction had 15 bases not matched to a gene; V was cut back by 6 bases and J by 6 bases. The CDR3 contains 17 residues. Germline V gene data show CDR1 as SEHNR and CDR2 as FQNEAQ (reference sequence). This CDR3 reads CASRKGGLAGVSDTQYF. CDR3 nucleotide sequence: TGTGCCAGCAGGAAAGGTGGGCTAGCGGGAGTGTCTGATACGCAGTATTTT.

The chain uses TRBV21-1 and TRBJ2-7; the DNA was not compared with TRBD2, the D call given in the table. TRBV21-1 is a listed pseudogene. The length of the CDR3 is 16 residues. The CDR3, as DNA: TGTGCCAGCAGCACCCGGGACTGCGAACCGTTCTGCGAGCAGTACTTC. Residues: CASSTRDCEPFCEQYF.

This chain links TRBV7-2 with TRBJ2-5, with 8 positions matching TRBD2. Germline-derived CDR1 and CDR2 are SGHTA and FQGNSA. CDR3 length: 14 residues. Germline trimming cut 4 bases from V and 4 bases from J; bases unmatched to any gene: 5. CDR3 region: CASSSGTSPETQYF. The CDR3 DNA follows: TGTGCCAGCAGCTCAGGGACTAGTCCAGAGACCCAGTACTTC.

V usage is TRBV15 and J usage is TRBJ2-5; 7 nucleotides align to TRBD1. The CDR3 spans 14 residues. Germline V gene data show CDR1 as LNHNV and CDR2 as YYDKDF (reference sequence). V was pared by 1 base and J by 2 bases, with 1 base of the junction left unmatched. The CDR3 nucleotides are TGTGCCACCAGCAGAGGACAGGGACAAGAGACCCAGTACTTC. This codes for CATSRGQGQETQYF.

The chain combines TRBV30 with TRBJ1-5; 7 positions agree with TRBD1. The CDR3 spans 15 residues. V dropped 2 bases and J dropped 0; count of bases not matched to a gene: 4. Germline-derived CDR1 and CDR2 are GTSNPN and SVGIG (reference sequence). The CDR3: CAWSPGGNSNQPQHF. The CDR3 DNA reads TGTGCCTGGAGTCCAGGGGGAAATAGCAATCAGCCCCAGCATTTT.

This clone was seen a handful of times. The rearrangement joins TRBV2 to TRBJ1-1; a weak D match, TRBD1 (6 bases). Trimming stripped 4 bases from V and 1 base from J, with 10 bases between. CDR1 is SNHLY and CDR2 is FYNNEI in the germline V gene. The CDR3 covers 14 residues. This chain's CDR3 is CASSATGENTEAFF. CDR3 sequence (DNA): TGTGCCAGCAGTGCGACAGGAGAGAACACTGAAGCTTTCTTT.

This clone was seen more than once but under ten times. This chain connects TRBV28 to TRBJ1-2; D not certain. Germline values: CDR1 MDHEN, CDR2 SYDVKM. V lost 6 bases and J 4 bases, leaving 9 bases between the germline ends. The CDR3 contains 12 residues. The CDR3 region is CASSRWAYGYTF. The CDR3 DNA follows: TGTGCCAGCAGCCGCTGGGCCTATGGCTACACCTTC.

This chain uses TRBV4-1 with TRBJ2-1, with a possible D match to TRBD2 (6 bases). CDR3 size: 18 residues. V lost 6 bases and J 0 bases, leaving 21 bases between the germline ends. Per the germline V gene, CDR1 is MGHRA and CDR2 is YSYEKL. Here the CDR3 reads CASSLGTADWSSYNEQFF. DNA for the CDR3: TGCGCCAGCAGTCTCGGGACTGCCGATTGGAGCTCCTACAATGAGCAGTTCTTC.

This chain links TRBV5-5 with TRBJ1-2; possibly TRBD1 for D (5 bases). The V end was cut by 4 bases, the J end by 2 bases, with 15 bases between. Germline V lookup: CDR1 SGHKS, CDR2 YYEKEE (reference sequence). The CDR3 is made up of 15 amino acids. The CDR3 DNA sequence: TGTGCCAGCAGCCGGGACTATAGGTCGAACTATGGCTACACCTTC. It encodes CASSRDYRSNYGYTF.

The gene calls are TRBV9 and TRBJ2-1, with 12 nucleotides matching TRBD2. V lost 0 bases and J lost 5; bases outside the gene matches: 9. The CDR3 has 18 amino acids. Germline loops: CDR1 SGDLS, CDR2 YYNGEE. Here the CDR3 reads CASSVGLAGERFNNEQFF. In DNA form, the CDR3 reads TGTGCCAGCAGCGTAGGACTAGCGGGAGAAAGGTTCAACAATGAGCAGTTCTTC.

The chain employs TRBV9 and TRBJ2-1; D is perhaps TRBD1 (5 bases). Trimming took off 1 base at V and 6 bases at J, with 11 bases between the two ends. CDR3 size: 14 residues. Germline V gene data show CDR1 as SGDLS and CDR2 as YYNGEE. The CDR3 DNA reads as TGTGCCAGCAGCGTAACAGGACAATCCAATGAGCAGTTCTTC. As protein: CASSVTGQSNEQFF.

There are a few counts of this clone. For the CDR3, the DNA is TGCGCCAGCAGCCCGGACAGGGGGCTCTACGAGCAGTACTTC. Amino acid sequence: CASSPDRGLYEQYF. The chain employs TRBV4-1 and TRBJ2-7, with TRBD1 matching over 11 bases. This CDR3 comprises 14 residues. The V segment lost 4 bases and the J segment 3 bases; nucleotides outside the gene matches: 2. Per germline, CDR1 MGHRA and CDR2 YSYEKL.

DNA for the CDR3: TGTGCCAGCAGGCACAGGGGTAACATGAACACTGAAGCTTTCTTT. Translated: CASRHRGNMNTEAFF. The rearrangement joins TRBV6-1 to TRBJ1-1; the match to TRBD1 covers 7 bases. The CDR3 extends over 15 amino acids. Unmatched junction bases numbered 7, after V lost 6 bases and J lost 0 bases. Germline values: CDR1 MNHNS, CDR2 SASEGT.